Listed here are 18 T cell receptor beta chains from one sample, sequenced in a study of monozygotic twins with inflammatory bowel disease. TCRdb processed the 5' RACE reads again and assigns one entry to each CDR3 protein, with no DNA. This repertoire includes around 450,000 distinct CDR3 sequences. The sequenced sample consisted of blood. These receptors came from a human donor with ulcerative colitis or Crohn's disease, or a healthy co-twin of an affected twin (not recorded which).

V and J are TRBV5-1 and TRBJ2-3; TCRdb's D call of TRBD2 is untestable without DNA. This CDR3 is 16 amino acids long. From germline, CDR1 is SGHRS and CDR2 YFSETQ. This CDR3 is CASSPTAGASTDTQYF.

The chain couples TRBV6-1 to TRBJ1-2; TCRdb designates TRBD1, a call that cannot be tested without DNA. This CDR3 is built from 15 residues. CDR1 MNHNS and CDR2 SASEGT come from the germline V gene. This CDR3 reads CASSPGQGRFDGYTF.

The rearrangement joins TRBV4-2 to TRBJ2-7; no DNA is available, so the TRBD1 call from TCRdb remains unchecked. The germline V gene encodes CDR1 LGHNA and CDR2 YNFKEQ. The CDR3 is 15 residues long. The CDR3 here is CASSQATGNSYEQYF.

The chain is built from TRBV11-2 and TRBJ2-3; the TRBD1 assignment by TCRdb is unverifiable without DNA. There are 14 residues in the CDR3. Germline loops: CDR1 SGHAT, CDR2 FQNNGV. CDR3: CASSLYTQGDTQYF.

V and J are TRBV7-9 and TRBJ2-5; TCRdb names TRBD2, which stays unverified in the absence of DNA. The germline V gene encodes CDR1 SEHNR and CDR2 FQNEAQ (reference sequence). This CDR3 contains 16 residues. The CDR3 reads CASSHPSGPYPETQYF.

The gene calls are TRBV7-3 and TRBJ1-5; TCRdb gives TRBD1 as the D gene, but with no DNA this cannot be confirmed. Germline V gene lookup returns CDR1 SGHTA and CDR2 FQGTGA. The CDR3 is made up of 18 amino acids. The CDR3 here is CASSLKDTLRGSNQPQHF.

This chain links TRBV5-1 with TRBJ2-3; the TCRdb call, TRBD2, lacks DNA for checking. The CDR3 loop spans 14 amino acids. Germline V gene lookup returns CDR1 SGHRS and CDR2 YFSETQ. CDR3 region: CASSLVGGPDTQYF.

This chain links TRBV29-1 with TRBJ2-7; without DNA, the TCRdb call of TRBD1 cannot be checked. The CDR3 covers 15 residues. Germline V gene data show CDR1 as SQVTM and CDR2 as ANQGSEA. CDR3 sequence: CSVEDFRTGAGEQYF.

The gene calls are TRBV5-1 and TRBJ2-5. The CDR3 length is 13 residues. Germline loops: CDR1 SGHRS, CDR2 YFSETQ. CDR3 in amino acids: CASSLTPKETQYF.

The gene calls are TRBV5-1 and TRBJ2-7. Germline values: CDR1 SGHRS, CDR2 YFSETQ. The CDR3 loop spans 14 amino acids. This CDR3 reads CASSLGVTAYEQYF.

The chain uses TRBV5-6 and TRBJ1-2; with no DNA, the TCRdb D assignment of TRBD1 cannot be verified. The CDR3 totals 15 residues. In germline, CDR1 is SGHDT, CDR2 YYEEEE. The CDR3 loop reads CASSSGQGPVYGYTF.

The CDR3 is CASSLDRGIYEQYF. The chain is built from TRBV5-1 and TRBJ2-7; TCRdb's D call of TRBD1 is untestable without DNA. Germline CDR1 SGHRS, CDR2 YFSETQ. The CDR3 runs 14 residues.

The chain couples TRBV20-1 to TRBJ2-1; TCRdb indicates TRBD2, and absent DNA this call remains unverified. This CDR3 contains 16 residues. CDR1 is DFQATT, CDR2 SNEGSKA, per germline (reference sequence). CDR3 region: CSARTSGGASYNEQFF.

This chain links TRBV19 with TRBJ1-4. Per germline, CDR1 LNHDA and CDR2 SQIVND (reference sequence). CDR3 length: 11 amino acids. CDR3 protein: CATGASRKLFF.

The chain combines TRBV3-1 with TRBJ2-2. This CDR3 contains 15 residues. The V gene's germline CDR1 is LGHDT and CDR2 YNNKEL (reference sequence). This CDR3 is CASSQFNENTGELFF.

The V gene is TRBV2, the J gene TRBJ2-5; the TCRdb call, TRBD1, lacks DNA for checking. The CDR3 sequence is 15 residues long. Germline CDR1 is SNHLY and CDR2 is FYNNEI. The CDR3: CASSGGQANQETQYF.

The chain links TRBV6-1 to TRBJ1-6. The CDR3 consists of 15 residues. Germline V gives CDR1 MNHNS, CDR2 SASEGT. This CDR3 reads CAGSLAGTANSPLHF.

The chain combines TRBV7-9 with TRBJ1-6. CDR3 length equals 17 residues. Germline CDR1 SEHNR, CDR2 FQNEAQ (reference sequence). CDR3 sequence: CASSLLTSSSYNSPLHF. The variable domain in full, with the rest retrieved from reference TRBV7-9 and TRBJ1-6, is DTGVSQNPRHKITKRGQNVTFRCDPISEHNRLYWYRQTLGQGPEFLTYFQNEAQLEKSRLLSDRFSAERPKGSFSTLEIQRTEQGDSAMYLCASSLLTSSSYNSPLHFGNGTRLTVT.